The 15 T cell receptor beta chains below all came from one sample that was sequenced in a study of Graves' ophthalmopathy and Graves' hyperthyroidism. The authors amplified TCR beta CDR3 regions from RNA transcripts. First-round RT-PCR relied on HTBI primers, and a second-round multiplex PCR came next. In TCRdb, the multiplex PCR reads were re-called with MiXCR into one record per CDR3 protein. The sample lists around 1,000,000 distinct CDR3 sequences; about 38% were seen once. Material: peripheral blood or thyroid tissue (not recorded which). The source of these receptors is an adult man with Graves' hyperthyroidism.

This clonotype occurred once. This chain joins TRBV6-1 and TRBJ1-5, with 8 positions matching TRBD1. This CDR3 is 17 amino acids long. Germline V gene lookup returns CDR1 MNHNS and CDR2 SASEGT. V lost 5 bases and J lost 4; bases outside the gene matches: 13. CDR3 sequence: CASSRTGMSAVNQPQHF. CDR3 nucleotide sequence: TGTGCCAGCAGTCGGACAGGGATGAGCGCCGTTAATCAGCCCCAGCATTTT.

This chain uses TRBV5-1 with TRBJ1-6, with 7 bases identical to TRBD1. The V gene end was trimmed by 3 bases and the J gene end by 7 bases; junction bases not matched to a gene: 7. Germline CDR1 SGHRS, CDR2 YFSETQ. The CDR3 has 15 residues. The CDR3, as DNA: TGCGCCAGCAGCTCAGGGGGGCTTGGGAATTCACCCCTCCACTTT. The encoded protein is CASSSGGLGNSPLHF.

In its sample, this clonotype was seen a few times. The chain recombines TRBV4-3 with TRBJ1-1; maybe TRBD1 (5 bases). V dropped 1 base and J dropped 5 bases, with 17 bases sitting between them. Germline V lookup: CDR1 LGHNA, CDR2 YSLEER. The CDR3 runs to 16 residues. CDR3 DNA: TGCGCCAGCAGCCAAGCCGGACGGGGGGAAGGAACTGAAGCTTTCTTT. Translating it yields CASSQAGRGEGTEAFF.

This clonotype showed up just a few times. Given the absence of the conserved phenylalanine or tryptophan at the CDR3 end, a read error is likely. CDR3: CASSLGKRYSNQPQHL. CDR3 DNA: TGTGCCAGCAGCTTAGGCAAGCGTTATAGCAATCAGCCCCAGCATTTG. The gene calls are TRBV11-2 and TRBJ1-5; D not resolved. The CDR3 runs 16 residues. Germline V CDR1 and CDR2: SGHAT, FQNNGV. Trimming left V 1 base short and J 0 bases short, with 10 bases between.

The sample holds a few counts of this clonotype. The rearrangement links TRBV19 to TRBJ2-5; perhaps D is TRBD1 or TRBD2 (5 bases each). This CDR3 region has 13 residues. Germline V gene lookup returns CDR1 LNHDA and CDR2 SQIVND (reference sequence). V was pared by 3 bases and J by 4 bases, with 9 bases between. The CDR3 region has the DNA TGTGCCAGTAGTATTTCGGGGACAGAGACCCAGTACTTC. Translating gives CASSISGTETQYF.

This clonotype was found many times. The chain recombines TRBV27 with TRBJ1-2; D is perhaps TRBD1 (5 bases). Germline CDR1 is MNHEY and CDR2 is SMNVEV (reference sequence). V lost 0 bases and J 4 bases, leaving 15 bases between the germline ends. The CDR3 is made up of 16 amino acids. The CDR3 here is CASSLSEGRGPYGYTF. In DNA form, the CDR3 reads TGTGCCAGCAGTTTATCGGAGGGAAGGGGCCCCTATGGCTACACCTTC.

This clonotype was found a few times. The chain carries TRBV5-6 and TRBJ1-2, with D unclear. V lost 1 base and J 5 bases, leaving 12 bases between the germline ends. Germline V gives CDR1 SGHDT, CDR2 YYEEEE. This CDR3 comprises 14 residues. The CDR3: CASSLTAEDYGYTF. The CDR3 DNA is TGTGCCAGCAGCTTGACCGCCGAGGATTATGGCTACACCTTC.

This clonotype was observed a few times. The chain uses TRBV4-1 and TRBJ1-2; 8 bases fit TRBD1. V shed 3 bases, J shed 5 bases, and the junction held 14 bases outside the gene matches. The CDR3 loop spans 17 amino acids. CDR1 is MGHRA, CDR2 YSYEKL, per germline. The chain's CDR3 is CASSQSPGGRGPYGYTF. The DNA of the CDR3 is TGCGCCAGCAGCCAGTCGCCAGGGGGCAGGGGGCCTTATGGCTACACCTTC.

The J gene is TRBJ1-2, the V gene TRBV5-1, with a possible D match to TRBD1 (6 bases). V was shortened by 4 bases and J by 2 bases, with 15 bases between the two germline ends. Germline V gene data show CDR1 as SGHRS and CDR2 as YFSETQ. This CDR3 comprises 15 residues. The DNA for the CDR3 is TGCGCCAGCAGCCGCAATTCTCAGGGGAACTATGGCTACACCTTC. Translation: CASSRNSQGNYGYTF.

This clonotype was seen at least ten times. V gene TRBV4-1 combines with J gene TRBJ2-5, with no clear D. The CDR3 runs 14 residues. The V end was cut by 1 base, the J end by 1 base, with 7 bases between. CDR1 MGHRA and CDR2 YSYEKL come from the germline V gene. The chain's CDR3 is CASSQGPAQETQYF. CDR3 coding DNA: TGCGCCAGCAGCCAAGGTCCAGCCCAAGAGACCCAGTACTTC.

This clonotype was counted between two and nine times. An end of the junction does not agree with germline; a read error may underlie this. The chain carries TRBV5-1 and TRBJ2-7; 7 nucleotides line up with TRBD1. Germline loops: CDR1 SGHRS, CDR2 YFSETQ. The CDR3 covers 16 residues. CDR3 bases: TGTGCCAGCAGCAATGGGCAGGGGGTCTTCTCCTACGAGCAGTACTTC. Amino acids: CASSNGQGVFSYEQYF. The variable domain in full, completed from reference TRBV5-1 and TRBJ2-7, reads KAGVTQTPRYLIKTRGQQVTLSCSPISGHRSVSWYQQTPGQGLQFLFEYFSETQRNKGNFPGRFSGRQFSNSRSEMNVSTLELGDSALYLCASSNGQGVFSYEQYFGPGTRLTVT.

The rearrangement joins TRBV4-3 to TRBJ2-2; D ambiguous. Germline values: CDR1 LGHNA, CDR2 YSLEER. V lost 3 bases, J lost 7 bases, and 9 bases lay in between. The CDR3 has 13 amino acids. The CDR3 DNA reads as TGCGCCAGCAGCCAGACCCTTTACGGGGAGCTGTTTTTT. This gives the protein CASSQTLYGELFF.

The CDR3 DNA reads as TGTGCCAGCAGCCAAGGTTTCGGCGGCACCATATATTTT. Its translation: CASSQGFGGTIYF. J is TRBJ1-3 and V is TRBV9; D ambiguous. This CDR3 has 13 amino acids. V was cut by 4 bases and J by 9 bases, with 14 bases left in between. CDR1 is SGDLS, CDR2 YYNGEE, per germline. The full variable domain, in which reference TRBV9 and TRBJ1-3 provide the parts outside the CDR3, is DSGVTQTPKHLITATGQRVTLRCSPRSGDLSVYWYQQSLDQGLQFLIQYYNGEERAKGNILERFSAQQFPDLHSELNLSSLELGDSALYFCASSQGFGGTIYFGEGSWLTVV.

The rearrangement uses TRBV19 and TRBJ2-5; TRBD1 or TRBD2 may be the D gene (6 bases each). V was cut by 5 bases and J by 5 bases, with 21 bases left in between. Germline CDR1 reads LNHDA; CDR2 reads SQIVND (reference sequence). The CDR3 totals 16 residues. Written as DNA, the CDR3 is TGTGCCAGTAGTCGGCGGGACATTTTTGAGGGGGAGACCCAGTACTTC. This codes for CASSRRDIFEGETQYF.

The chain combines TRBV10-3 with TRBJ1-1, with D uncertain. From germline, CDR1 is ENHRY and CDR2 SYGVKD. This CDR3 contains 13 residues. With 6 bases removed from V and 5 bases from J, the gap between germline ends came to 13 bases. The CDR3 DNA reads as TGTGCCATCAGCGCAACGGGCGGGACTGAAGCTTTCTTT. Its translation: CAISATGGTEAFF.